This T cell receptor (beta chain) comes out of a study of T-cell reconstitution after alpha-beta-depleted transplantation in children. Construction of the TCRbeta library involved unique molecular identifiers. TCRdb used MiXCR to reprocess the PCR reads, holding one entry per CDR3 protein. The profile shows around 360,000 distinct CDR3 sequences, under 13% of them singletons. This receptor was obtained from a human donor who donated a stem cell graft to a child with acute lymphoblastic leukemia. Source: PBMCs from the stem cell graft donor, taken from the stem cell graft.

The CDR3 here is CASSLDQYASGNTIYF. CDR3 coding DNA: TGTGCCAGCAGCTTAGATCAGTACGCTTCTGGAAACACCATATATTTT. This chain links TRBV11-2 with TRBJ1-3; D is uncertain. Trimming removed 0 bases from V and 1 base from J, with 10 bases in between. The CDR3 loop spans 16 amino acids. CDR1 is SGHAT, CDR2 FQNNGV, per germline.